This T cell receptor beta chain appears in the sequencing data of a study of blood T cell repertoires in COVID-19. Whole-study context: T cells, B-cell-depleted T cells, or PBMCs provided the cDNA or gDNA that served as material.

Generated by immunoSEQ multiplex PCR, the TCRdb table keeps only in-frame clones and is missing some. The sample lists approximately 70,000 clones; approximately 90% were seen once. The germline CDR1 and CDR2 sequences are SGHNT and YYREEE (reference sequence). This CDR3 has 14 residues. V trimming: 5 bases; J trimming: 7 bases; junction bases outside the gene matches: 9. The chain recombines TRBV5-4 with TRBJ1-1; 9 bases match TRBD1. The sequencing sample was made of peripheral blood. This receptor was obtained from a human donor in a cohort sampled during active COVID-19. The CDR3 nucleotides are TGTGCCAGCAGTTCGGGACAGGGTTTTTTTGAAGCTTTCTTT. Its translation: CASSSGQGFFEAFF.